Each of the 13 T cell receptor beta chains below was sequenced from the same sample in a study of T cell clonality in common variable immunodeficiency. Findings and limits, study-wide: Common variable immunodeficiency TCR beta sequences reportedly had fewer deletions and N-nucleotide insertions.

Their specific antigens are unknown. The repertoire was sequenced with immunoSEQ multiplex PCR; TCRdb's copy has only in-frame clones and lacks some. The record shows some 14,000 clones for this sample, with no singletons present. The sequenced material came from peripheral blood mononuclear cells. These receptors were obtained from a human donor with common variable immunodeficiency.

Comment on this clone: The read terminates 3 residues ahead of where the CDR3 ends, so the germline J gene completes it. The sample holds other DNA sequences that translate to the same CDR3. The chain links TRBV2 to TRBJ1-2, with 7 bases aligning to TRBD1. Trimming removed 8 bases from V and 4 bases from J; junction bases left unmatched: 4. The CDR3 has 12 amino acids. Per germline, CDR1 SNHLY and CDR2 FYNNEI. CDR3 sequence reads: CASSQGIYGYTF. CDR3 DNA (partial): TGTGCCAGCTCACAGGGGATCTATGGC.

As to this clone: The read stops 3 residues short of the end of the CDR3; the missing end is completed from the germline J gene. This chain uses TRBV18 with TRBJ2-2; possible D gene TRBD1, 5 bases. The CDR3 is 15 residues long. Germline V gene sequence: CDR1 KGHSH, CDR2 LQKENI. V was cut by 3 bases and J by 1 base, with 9 bases left in between. CDR3 bases read: TGTGCCAGCTCACCTACTGGACAGAACACCGGGGAG. Its translation: CASSPTGQNTGE. The whole CDR3 is CASSPTGQNTGELFF.

This clone was detected a few times. The DNA ends 3 residues before the CDR3 does, and the rest of the CDR3 is filled in from the germline J gene. The V and J genes are TRBV7-3 and TRBJ2-7; 12 bases agree with TRBD2. This CDR3 region has 15 residues. CDR1 SGHTA and CDR2 FQGTGA come from the germline V gene. V gave up 2 bases and J gave up 5 bases; unmatched junction bases: 4. The CDR3 here is CASSLGLAGFDEQYF. The DNA read from the CDR3 is TGTGCCAGCAGCTTAGGACTAGCGGGATTCGACGAG.

This clone was seen only a few times. Read coverage stops 3 residues before the CDR3 terminus; the germline J gene supplies the remainder. V usage is TRBV2 and J usage is TRBJ1-2, with D perhaps TRBD1 (5 bases). Trimming shortened V by 6 bases and J by 7 bases, and 15 bases separated the two germline ends. The germline V gene has CDR1 SNHLY and CDR2 FYNNEI. The CDR3 has 13 residues. CDR3 region: CASSLQVLPGYTF. The covered CDR3 bases are TGTGCCAGCAGCCTACAGGTACTTCCTGGC.

This clone was seen more than once but under ten times. The read ends 3 residues early relative to the CDR3; the germline J gene fills the gap. This sequence joins TRBV7-6 and TRBJ2-5, with 7 positions matching TRBD2. The CDR3 covers 17 residues. Germline lookup yields CDR1 SGHVS and CDR2 FNYEAQ. The junction had 10 bases not matched to a gene; V was cut back by 0 bases and J by 3 bases. CDR3 in amino acids: CASSLAGLQSGEETQYF. CDR3 DNA (partial): TGTGCCAGCAGCTTAGCAGGGCTACAGAGCGGGGAAGAGACC.

This clone appeared a few times. The read halts 3 residues ahead of the CDR3 end, with the missing end drawn from the germline J gene. The chain joins TRBV5-1 to TRBJ2-3; TRBD2 is a possible D gene (7 bases). Germline loops: CDR1 SGHRS, CDR2 YFSETQ. Trimming left V 5 bases short and J 3 bases short, with 16 bases between. The CDR3 has 15 residues. CDR3: CASRGGDTRTDTQYF. The covered CDR3 bases are TGCGCCAGCAGGGGAGGGGACACTAGAACAGATACG. Full variable domain (outside the CDR3, taken from reference TRBV5-1 and TRBJ2-3): KAGVTQTPRYLIKTRGQQVTLSCSPISGHRSVSWYQQTPGQGLQFLFEYFSETQRNKGNFPGRFSGRQFSNSRSEMNVSTLELGDSALYLCASRGGDTRTDTQYFGPGTRLTVL.

This clone was counted between two and nine times. Read data end 3 residues before the CDR3 end; the end is taken from the germline J gene. The chain recombines TRBV7-3 with TRBJ2-7, with 7 bases fitting TRBD1. Germline V CDR1 and CDR2: SGHTA, FQGTGA. With V trimmed by 4 bases and J by 2 bases, 5 bases remained unmatched. The CDR3 sequence is 14 residues long. This chain's CDR3 is CASSSRTGPYEQYF. The covered CDR3 bases are TGTGCCAGCAGCTCTAGGACAGGCCCCTACGAG.

By proportion, this clone is medium-sized. The CDR3 extends 3 residues past the end of the read, so its final part is completed from the germline J gene. The V gene is TRBV7-9, the J gene TRBJ1-1, with a weak D call TRBD1 (5 bases). Germline V gene sequence: CDR1 SEHNR, CDR2 FQNEAQ (reference sequence). Trimming left V 4 bases short and J 7 bases short, with 10 bases between. The CDR3 extends over 12 amino acids. CDR3 DNA (partial): TGTGCCAGCAGCTCCCAGGGCGGTGAA. Residues: CASSSQGGE. The full CDR3 reads CASSSQGGEAFF. Using reference TRBV7-9 and TRBJ1-1 for the parts outside the CDR3, the full variable domain is DTGVSQNPRHKITKRGQNVTFRCDPISEHNRLYWYRQTLGQGPEFLTYFQNEAQLEKSRLLSDRFSAERPKGSFSTLEIQRTEQGDSAMYLCASSSQGGEAFFGQGTRLTVV.

Details on this clone: Read coverage stops 3 residues before the CDR3 terminus; the germline J gene supplies the remainder. The rearrangement links TRBV7-9 to TRBJ2-3, with 9 bases identical to TRBD1. Germline CDR1 SEHNR, CDR2 FQNEAQ (reference sequence). Trimming removed 5 bases from V and 2 bases from J; junction bases left unmatched: 5. The CDR3 totals 15 residues. The CDR3: CASSPGQGLTDTQYF. The DNA read from the CDR3 is TGTGCCAGCAGCCCGGGACAGGGCCTCACAGATACG.

As regards this clone: The read finishes 3 residues shy of the CDR3 end, and the germline J gene is used to complete it. This rearrangement joins TRBV11-3 to TRBJ2-5; 8 positions match TRBD2. The CDR3 extends over 15 amino acids. Per germline, CDR1 SGHNT and CDR2 YENEEA. V shed 5 bases and J 5 bases; nucleotides not matched to a gene: 10. This CDR3 reads CASSPGAGAGETQYF. CDR3 DNA (partial): TGTGCCAGCAGCCCGGGAGCGGGGGCGGGGGAGACC. The full variable domain, completed using reference TRBV11-3 and TRBJ2-5, is EAGVVQSPRYKIIEKKQPVAFWCNPISGHNTLYWYLQNLGQGPELLIRYENEEAVDDSQLPKDRFSAERLKGVDSTLKIQPAELGDSAVYLCASSPGAGAGETQYFGPGTRLLVL.

This clone was observed a handful of times. The read ends 3 residues early relative to the CDR3; the germline J gene fills the gap. This chain joins TRBV6-1 and TRBJ1-2; 10 nucleotides align to TRBD1. Germline values: CDR1 MNHNS, CDR2 SASEGT. The CDR3 consists of 15 residues. CDR3 sequence reads: CASSDPGQGIWGYTF. The CDR3 bases that were read are TGTGCCAGCAGTGACCCGGGACAGGGGATTTGGGGC.

This clone was seen a few times. CDR3 region: CASSPLTSSTDTQYF. The CDR3 DNA, read in part, is TGTGCCAGCTCACCACTGACTTCTAGCACAGATACG. The chain uses TRBV18 and TRBJ2-3; D gene unclear. The read halts 3 residues ahead of the CDR3 end, with the missing end drawn from the germline J gene. Germline CDR1 is KGHSH and CDR2 is LQKENI. Trimming took 1 base from V and 0 from J, leaving 8 bases between them. The CDR3 extends over 15 amino acids.

The sample holds many counts of this clone. With the read ending 3 residues before the CDR3 end, the germline J gene is used to fill in that end. The V gene is TRBV29-1, the J gene TRBJ2-7; D is ambiguous. With 7 bases removed from V and 5 bases from J, the gap between germline ends came to 12 bases. This CDR3 region has 11 residues. CDR1 and CDR2 (germline): SQVTM, ANQGSEA. Partial CDR3 DNA: TGCAGCGCCCAGGCGCCCCACGAG. Its protein product is CSAQAPHE. The complete CDR3 reads CSAQAPHEQYF.